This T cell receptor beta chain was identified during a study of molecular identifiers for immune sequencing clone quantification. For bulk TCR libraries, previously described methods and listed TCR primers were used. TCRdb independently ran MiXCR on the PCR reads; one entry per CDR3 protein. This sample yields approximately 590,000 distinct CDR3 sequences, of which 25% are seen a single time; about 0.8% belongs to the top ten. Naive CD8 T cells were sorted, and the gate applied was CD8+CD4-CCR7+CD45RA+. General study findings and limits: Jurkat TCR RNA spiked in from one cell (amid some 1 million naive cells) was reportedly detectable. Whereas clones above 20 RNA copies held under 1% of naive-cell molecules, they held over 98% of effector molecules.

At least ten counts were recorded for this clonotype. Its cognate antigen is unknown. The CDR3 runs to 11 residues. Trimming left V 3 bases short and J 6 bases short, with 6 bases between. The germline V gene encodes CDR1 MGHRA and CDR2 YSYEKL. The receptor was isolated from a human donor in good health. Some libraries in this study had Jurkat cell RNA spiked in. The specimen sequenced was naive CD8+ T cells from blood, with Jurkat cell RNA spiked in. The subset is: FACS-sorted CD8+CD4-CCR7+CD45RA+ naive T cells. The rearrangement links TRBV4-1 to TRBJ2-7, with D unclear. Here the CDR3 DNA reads TGCGCCAGCAGCCAGGGCCTCGAGCAGTACTTC. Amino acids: CASSQGLEQYF.